This T cell receptor (beta chain) derives from a study of shared clonotypes between healthy human individuals. Findings and limits, study-wide: The rarefaction results pointed to incomplete sorted-subset sequencing despite large depth. It was observed that 5% to 6.5% of naive CD4 clonotypes were shared across a few donors.

Trimming took off 4 bases at V and 14 bases at J, with 12 bases between the two ends. CDR1 is MGHRA and CDR2 is YSYEKL in the germline V gene. The CDR3 loop spans 12 amino acids. On this clone itself: Its cognate antigen is unknown.

The repertoire was sequenced with immunoSEQ multiplex PCR; TCRdb's copy has only in-frame clones and lacks some. The profile shows some 2,500,000 clones, around 93% of them singletons. The sample consisted of naive CD4+ T cells from PBMCs. Subset of the sample: CD45RA+ positively selected. The origin of this receptor is a man aged 18 to 35 in good health. Some clones in this sample may be carry-over from other donors' samples. The chain uses TRBV4-1 and TRBJ1-6; D not resolved. CDR3 amino acids: CASSPVAGALHF. As DNA, the CDR3 is TGCGCCAGCAGCCCTGTGGCTGGGGCCCTCCACTTT.